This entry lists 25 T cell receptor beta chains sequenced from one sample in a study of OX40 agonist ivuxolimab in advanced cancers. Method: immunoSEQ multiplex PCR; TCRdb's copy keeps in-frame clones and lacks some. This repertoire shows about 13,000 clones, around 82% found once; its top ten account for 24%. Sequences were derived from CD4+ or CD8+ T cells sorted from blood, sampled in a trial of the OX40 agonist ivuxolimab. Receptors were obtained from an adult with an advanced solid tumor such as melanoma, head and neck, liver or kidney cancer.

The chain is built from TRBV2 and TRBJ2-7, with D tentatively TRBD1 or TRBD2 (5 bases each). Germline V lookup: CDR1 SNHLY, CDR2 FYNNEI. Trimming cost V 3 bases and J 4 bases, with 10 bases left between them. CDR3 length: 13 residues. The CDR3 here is CASSEGRTYEQYF. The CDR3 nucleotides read TGTGCCAGCAGTGAGGGACGGACGTACGAGCAGTACTTC.

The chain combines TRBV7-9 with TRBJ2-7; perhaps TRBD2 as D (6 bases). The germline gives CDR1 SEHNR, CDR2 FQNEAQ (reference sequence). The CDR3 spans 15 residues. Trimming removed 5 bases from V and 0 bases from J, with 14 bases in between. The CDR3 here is CASSPYSGTSYEQYF. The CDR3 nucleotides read TGTGCCAGCAGCCCCTATAGCGGTACCTCCTACGAGCAGTACTTC. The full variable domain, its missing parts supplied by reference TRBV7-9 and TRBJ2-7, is DTGVSQNPRHKITKRGQNVTFRCDPISEHNRLYWYRQTLGQGPEFLTYFQNEAQLEKSRLLSDRFSAERPKGSFSTLEIQRTEQGDSAMYLCASSPYSGTSYEQYFGPGTRLTVT.

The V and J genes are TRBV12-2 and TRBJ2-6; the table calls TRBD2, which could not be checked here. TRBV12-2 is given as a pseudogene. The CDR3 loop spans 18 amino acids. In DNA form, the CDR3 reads TGTGCAAGTCGCTACGGAGCCTCCACACAAAGTCGGGCCAACGTCCTGACTTTC. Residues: CASRYGASTQSRANVLTF.

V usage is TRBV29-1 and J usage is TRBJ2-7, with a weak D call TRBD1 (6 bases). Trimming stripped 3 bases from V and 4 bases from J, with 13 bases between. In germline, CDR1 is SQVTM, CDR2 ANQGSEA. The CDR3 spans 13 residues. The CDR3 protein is CSVELQGRYEQYF. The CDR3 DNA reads TGCAGCGTTGAGTTGCAGGGGAGATACGAGCAGTACTTC.

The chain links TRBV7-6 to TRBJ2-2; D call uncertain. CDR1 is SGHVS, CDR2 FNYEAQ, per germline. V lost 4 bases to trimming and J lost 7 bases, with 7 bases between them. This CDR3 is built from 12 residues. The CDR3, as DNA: TGTGCCAGCAGCTACTGGGGCGGGGAGCTGTTTTTT. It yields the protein CASSYWGGELFF.

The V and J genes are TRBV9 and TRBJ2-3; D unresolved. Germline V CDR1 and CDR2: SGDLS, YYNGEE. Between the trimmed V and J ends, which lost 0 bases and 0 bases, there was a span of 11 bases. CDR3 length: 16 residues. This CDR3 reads CASSVEARSSTDTQYF. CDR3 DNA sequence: TGTGCCAGCAGCGTAGAGGCTCGCTCTAGCACAGATACGCAGTATTTT.

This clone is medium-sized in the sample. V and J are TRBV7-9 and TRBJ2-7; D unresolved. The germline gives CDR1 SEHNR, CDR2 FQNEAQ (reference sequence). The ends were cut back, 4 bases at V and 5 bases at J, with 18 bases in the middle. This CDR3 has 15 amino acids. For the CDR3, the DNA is TGTGCCAGCAGCTCGACGCGGACCTACAACAACGAGCAGTACTTC. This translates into CASSSTRTYNNEQYF.

The CDR3: CASSVERTGGETQYF. In DNA form, the CDR3 reads TGTGCCAGCAGCGTAGAGCGGACAGGGGGAGAGACCCAGTACTTC. This chain links TRBV9 with TRBJ2-5, with 10 bases lining up with TRBD1. The ends lost 0 bases at V and 4 bases at J; junction bases unmatched: 3. The CDR3 is made up of 15 amino acids. From germline, CDR1 is SGDLS and CDR2 YYNGEE.

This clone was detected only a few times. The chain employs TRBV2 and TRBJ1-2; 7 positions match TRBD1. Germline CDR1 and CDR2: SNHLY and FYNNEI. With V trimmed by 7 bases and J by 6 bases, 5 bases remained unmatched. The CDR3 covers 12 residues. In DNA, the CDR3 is TGTGCCAGCACAGGGGGTGAGAATGGCTACACCTTC. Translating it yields CASTGGENGYTF.

CDR3 in amino acids: CASSPPMGPDYEQYF. The CDR3 region has the DNA TGTGCCAGCTCACCACCGATGGGCCCCGACTACGAGCAGTACTTC. This rearrangement joins TRBV18 to TRBJ2-7; D unresolved. Trimming stripped 0 bases from V and 3 bases from J, with 12 bases between. From germline, CDR1 is KGHSH and CDR2 LQKENI. This CDR3 has 15 amino acids.

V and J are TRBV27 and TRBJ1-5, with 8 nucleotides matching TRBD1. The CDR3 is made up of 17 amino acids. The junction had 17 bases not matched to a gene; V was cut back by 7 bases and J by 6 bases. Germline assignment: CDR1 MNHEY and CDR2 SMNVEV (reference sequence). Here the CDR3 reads CASTQGEIQGAGQPQHF. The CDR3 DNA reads TGTGCCAGCACCCAGGGGGAAATTCAGGGGGCCGGTCAGCCCCAGCATTTT.

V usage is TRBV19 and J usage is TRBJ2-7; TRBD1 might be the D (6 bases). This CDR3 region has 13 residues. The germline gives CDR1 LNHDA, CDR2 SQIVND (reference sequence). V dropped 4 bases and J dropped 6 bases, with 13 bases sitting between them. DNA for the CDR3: TGTGCCAGTAGTACCCTGGGACATTCCGAGCAGTACTTC. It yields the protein CASSTLGHSEQYF.

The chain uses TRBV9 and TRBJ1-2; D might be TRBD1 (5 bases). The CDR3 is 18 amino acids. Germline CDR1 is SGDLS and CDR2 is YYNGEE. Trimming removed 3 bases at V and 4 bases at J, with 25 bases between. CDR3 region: CASSAQDGRGVGRYGYTF. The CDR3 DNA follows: TGTGCCAGCAGCGCCCAGGACGGACGGGGGGTAGGGCGCTATGGCTACACCTTC.

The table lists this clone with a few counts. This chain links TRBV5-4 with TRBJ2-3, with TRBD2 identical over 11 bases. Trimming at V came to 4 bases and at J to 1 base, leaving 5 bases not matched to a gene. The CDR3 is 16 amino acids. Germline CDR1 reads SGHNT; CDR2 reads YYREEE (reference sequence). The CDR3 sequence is CASSIPSGGRTDTQYF. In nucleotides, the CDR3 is TGTGCCAGCAGCATACCTAGCGGGGGGCGCACAGATACGCAGTATTTT.

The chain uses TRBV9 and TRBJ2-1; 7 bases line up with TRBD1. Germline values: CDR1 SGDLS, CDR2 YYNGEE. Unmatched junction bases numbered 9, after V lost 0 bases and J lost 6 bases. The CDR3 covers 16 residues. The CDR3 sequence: CASSVAPTGSGNEQFF. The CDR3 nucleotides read TGTGCCAGCAGCGTAGCCCCGACAGGGTCGGGCAATGAGCAGTTCTTC.

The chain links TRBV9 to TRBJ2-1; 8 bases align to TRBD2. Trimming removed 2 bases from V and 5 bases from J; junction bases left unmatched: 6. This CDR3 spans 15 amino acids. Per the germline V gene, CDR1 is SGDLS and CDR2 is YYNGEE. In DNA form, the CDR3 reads TGTGCCAGCAGCGTTGGCGGGGGGCTTAACAATGAGCAGTTCTTC. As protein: CASSVGGGLNNEQFF. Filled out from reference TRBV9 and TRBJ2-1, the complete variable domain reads DSGVTQTPKHLITATGQRVTLRCSPRSGDLSVYWYQQSLDQGLQFLIQYYNGEERAKGNILERFSAQQFPDLHSELNLSSLELGDSALYFCASSVGGGLNNEQFFGPGTRLTVL.

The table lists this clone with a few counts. DNA of the CDR3: TGCGCCAGCACCAGCAGGGGAGGTAATTCACCCCTCCACTTT. Protein product: CASTSRGGNSPLHF. The rearrangement joins TRBV10-1 to TRBJ1-6; possibly TRBD1 for D (6 bases). Trimming removed 7 bases at V and 6 bases at J, with 13 bases between. Per germline, CDR1 WNHNN and CDR2 SYGVQD (reference sequence). This CDR3 spans 14 amino acids.

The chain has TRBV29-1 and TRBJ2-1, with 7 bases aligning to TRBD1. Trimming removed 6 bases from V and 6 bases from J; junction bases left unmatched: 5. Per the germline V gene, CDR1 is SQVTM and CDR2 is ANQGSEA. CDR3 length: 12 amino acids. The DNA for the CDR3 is TGCAGCGTCCTGGGACAGTTCAATGAGCAGTTCTTC. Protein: CSVLGQFNEQFF.

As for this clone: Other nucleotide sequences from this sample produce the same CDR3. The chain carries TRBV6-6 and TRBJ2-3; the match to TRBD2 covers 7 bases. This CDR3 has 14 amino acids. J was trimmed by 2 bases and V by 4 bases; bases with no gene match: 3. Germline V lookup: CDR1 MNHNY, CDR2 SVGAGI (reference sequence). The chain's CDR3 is CASSLGRDTDTQYF. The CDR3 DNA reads TGTGCCAGCAGTTTAGGGAGGGACACAGATACGCAGTATTTT.

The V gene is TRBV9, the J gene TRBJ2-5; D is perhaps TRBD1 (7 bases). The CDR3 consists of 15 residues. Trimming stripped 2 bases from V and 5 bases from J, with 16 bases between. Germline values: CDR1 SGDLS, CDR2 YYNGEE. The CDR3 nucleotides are TGTGCCAGCAGCGTGAACCAGGGGGGCTGGGAGACCCAGTACTTC. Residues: CASSVNQGGWETQYF.

CDR3 in DNA: TGTGCCAGCAGCGCGGACTTTTTTCTGATGGATACGCAGTATTTT. It translates to CASSADFFLMDTQYF. V usage is TRBV9 and J usage is TRBJ2-3; TRBD2 might be the D (5 bases). Germline CDR1 and CDR2: SGDLS and YYNGEE. The CDR3 runs to 15 residues. V lost 3 bases and J 6 bases, leaving 17 bases between the germline ends.

CDR3 nucleotides: TGTGCCTGGACCCTAGCGGACCACTACGAGCAGTACTTC. Translated, it gives CAWTLADHYEQYF. This chain links TRBV30 with TRBJ2-7, with 7 positions matching TRBD2. The V segment lost 4 bases and the J segment 3 bases; nucleotides outside the gene matches: 6. CDR3 length: 13 amino acids. Looked up from germline, CDR1 is GTSNPN and CDR2 is SVGIG (reference sequence). Full variable domain (outside the CDR3, taken from reference TRBV30 and TRBJ2-7): SQTIHQWPATLVQPVGSPLSLECTVEGTSNPNLYWYRQAAGRGLQLLFYSVGIGQISSEVPQNLSASRPQDRQFILSSKKLLLSDSGFYLCAWTLADHYEQYFGPGTRLTVT.

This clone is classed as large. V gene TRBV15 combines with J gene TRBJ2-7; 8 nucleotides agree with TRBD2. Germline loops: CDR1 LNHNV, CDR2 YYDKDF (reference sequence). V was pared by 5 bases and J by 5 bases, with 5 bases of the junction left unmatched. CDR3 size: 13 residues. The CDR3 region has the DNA TGTGCCACCAGCTCGGGGGGGGGCCACGAGCAGTACTTC. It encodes CATSSGGGHEQYF. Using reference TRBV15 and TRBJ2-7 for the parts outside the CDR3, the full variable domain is DAMVIQNPRYQVTQFGKPVTLSCSQTLNHNVMYWYQQKSSQAPKLLFHYYDKDFNNEADTPDNFQSRRPNTSFCFLDIRSPGLGDTAMYLCATSSGGGHEQYFGPGTRLTVT.

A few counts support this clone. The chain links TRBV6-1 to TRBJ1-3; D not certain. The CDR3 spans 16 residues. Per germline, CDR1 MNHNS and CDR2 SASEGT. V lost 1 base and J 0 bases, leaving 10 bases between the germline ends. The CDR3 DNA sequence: TGTGCCAGCAGTGAAGAATGGACCTACTCTGGAAACACCATATATTTT. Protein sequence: CASSEEWTYSGNTIYF.

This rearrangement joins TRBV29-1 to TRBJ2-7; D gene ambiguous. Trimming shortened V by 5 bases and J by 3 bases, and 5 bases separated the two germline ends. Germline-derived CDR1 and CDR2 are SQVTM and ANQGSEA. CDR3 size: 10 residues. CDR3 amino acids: CSVYDYEQYF. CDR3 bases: TGCAGCGTTTATGACTACGAGCAGTACTTC.